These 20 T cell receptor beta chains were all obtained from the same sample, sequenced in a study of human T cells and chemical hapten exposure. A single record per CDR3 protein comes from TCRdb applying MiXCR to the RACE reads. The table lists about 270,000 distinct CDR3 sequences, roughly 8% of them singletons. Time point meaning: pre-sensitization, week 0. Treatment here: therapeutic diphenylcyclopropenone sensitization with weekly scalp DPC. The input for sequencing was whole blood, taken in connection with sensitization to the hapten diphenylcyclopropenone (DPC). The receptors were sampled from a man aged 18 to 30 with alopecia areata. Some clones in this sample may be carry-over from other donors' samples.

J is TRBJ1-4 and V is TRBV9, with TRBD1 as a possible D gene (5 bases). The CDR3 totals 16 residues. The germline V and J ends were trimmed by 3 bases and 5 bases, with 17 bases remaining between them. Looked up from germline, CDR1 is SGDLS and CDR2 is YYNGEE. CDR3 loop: CASSAGTGTANEKLFF. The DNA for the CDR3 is TGTGCCAGCAGCGCCGGGACCGGGACTGCGAATGAAAAACTGTTTTTT.

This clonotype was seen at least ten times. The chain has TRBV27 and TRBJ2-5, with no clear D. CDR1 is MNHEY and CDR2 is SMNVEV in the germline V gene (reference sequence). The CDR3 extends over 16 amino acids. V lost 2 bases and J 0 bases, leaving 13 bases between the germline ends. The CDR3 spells CASSLQWSPYQETQYF. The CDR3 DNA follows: TGTGCCAGCAGTTTACAATGGTCTCCGTACCAAGAGACCCAGTACTTC.

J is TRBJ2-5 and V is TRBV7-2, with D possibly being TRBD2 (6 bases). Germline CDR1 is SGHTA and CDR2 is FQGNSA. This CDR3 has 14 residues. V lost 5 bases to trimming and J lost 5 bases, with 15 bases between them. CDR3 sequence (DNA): TGTGCCAGCAGCCAGACTAGTTTGCCGGAGACCCAGTACTTC. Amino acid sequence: CASSQTSLPETQYF.

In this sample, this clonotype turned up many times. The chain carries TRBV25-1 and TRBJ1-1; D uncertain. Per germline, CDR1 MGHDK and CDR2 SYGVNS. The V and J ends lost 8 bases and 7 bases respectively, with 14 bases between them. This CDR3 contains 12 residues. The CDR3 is CASFGRTGEAFF. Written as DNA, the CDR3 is TGTGCCAGCTTCGGCCGGACGGGTGAAGCTTTCTTT.

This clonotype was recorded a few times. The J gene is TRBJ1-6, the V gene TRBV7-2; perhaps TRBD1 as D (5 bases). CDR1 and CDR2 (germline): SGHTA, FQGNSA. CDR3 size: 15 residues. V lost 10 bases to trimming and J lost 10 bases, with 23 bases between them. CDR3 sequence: CATTLAGGIGSPLHF. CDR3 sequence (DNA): TGTGCCACTACCCTAGCCGGGGGGATAGGATCACCCCTCCACTTT.

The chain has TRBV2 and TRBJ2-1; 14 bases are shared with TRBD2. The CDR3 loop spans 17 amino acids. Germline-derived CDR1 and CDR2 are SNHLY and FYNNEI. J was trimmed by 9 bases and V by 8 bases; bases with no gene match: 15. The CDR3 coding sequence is TGTGCCAGCGAGGGGCTTACCGGGACTAGCGGGGGAGGTGAGCAGTTCTTC. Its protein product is CASEGLTGTSGGGEQFF.

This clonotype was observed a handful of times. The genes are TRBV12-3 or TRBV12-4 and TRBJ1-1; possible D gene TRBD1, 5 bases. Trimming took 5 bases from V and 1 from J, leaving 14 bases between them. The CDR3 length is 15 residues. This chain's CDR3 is CASSPQGDGNTEAFF. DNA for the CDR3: TGTGCCAGCAGTCCCCAGGGAGACGGGAACACTGAAGCTTTCTTT.

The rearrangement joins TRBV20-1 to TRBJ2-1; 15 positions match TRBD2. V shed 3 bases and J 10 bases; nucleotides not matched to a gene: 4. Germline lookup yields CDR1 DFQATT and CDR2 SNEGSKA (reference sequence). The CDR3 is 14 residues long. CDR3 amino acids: CSARGLAGGIEQFF. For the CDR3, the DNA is TGCAGTGCTAGGGGACTAGCGGGGGGAATCGAGCAGTTCTTC.

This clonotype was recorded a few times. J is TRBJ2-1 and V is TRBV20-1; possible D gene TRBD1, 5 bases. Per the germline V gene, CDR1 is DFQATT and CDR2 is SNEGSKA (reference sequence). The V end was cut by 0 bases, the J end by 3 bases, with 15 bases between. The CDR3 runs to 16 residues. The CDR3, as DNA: TGCAGTGCTAGAGACCGGTTGAAGGACATCTACAATGAGCAGTTCTTC. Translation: CSARDRLKDIYNEQFF.

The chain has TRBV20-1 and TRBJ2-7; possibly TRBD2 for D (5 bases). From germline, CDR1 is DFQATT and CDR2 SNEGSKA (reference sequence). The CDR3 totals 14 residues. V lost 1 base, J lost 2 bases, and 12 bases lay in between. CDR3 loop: CSARGRTATYEQYF. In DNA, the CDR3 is TGCAGTGCTAGAGGGAGGACGGCCACCTACGAGCAGTACTTC.

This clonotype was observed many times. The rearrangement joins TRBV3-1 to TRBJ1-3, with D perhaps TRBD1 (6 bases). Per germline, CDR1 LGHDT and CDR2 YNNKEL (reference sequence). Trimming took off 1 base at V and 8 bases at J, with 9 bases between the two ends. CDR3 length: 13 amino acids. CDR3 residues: CASSQVNRDTIYF. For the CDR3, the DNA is TGTGCCAGCAGCCAAGTGAACAGGGACACCATATATTTT.

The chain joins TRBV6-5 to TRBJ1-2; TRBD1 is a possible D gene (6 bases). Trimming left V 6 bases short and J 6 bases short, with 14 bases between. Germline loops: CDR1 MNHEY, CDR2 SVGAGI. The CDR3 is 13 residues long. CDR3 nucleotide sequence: TGTGCCAGCAGCATCACAGGGAACAATGGCTACACCTTC. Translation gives CASSITGNNGYTF.

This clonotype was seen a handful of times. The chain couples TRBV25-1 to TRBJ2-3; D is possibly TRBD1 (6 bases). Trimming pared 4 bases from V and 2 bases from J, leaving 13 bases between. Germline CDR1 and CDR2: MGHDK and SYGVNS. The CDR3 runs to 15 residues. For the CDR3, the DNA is TGTGCCAGCAGTGGCTGGACAGCTTTCACAGATACGCAGTATTTT. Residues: CASSGWTAFTDTQYF.

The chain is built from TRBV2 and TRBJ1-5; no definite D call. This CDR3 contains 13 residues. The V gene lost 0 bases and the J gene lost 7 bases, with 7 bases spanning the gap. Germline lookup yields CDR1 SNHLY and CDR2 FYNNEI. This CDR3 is CASSEALRQPQHF. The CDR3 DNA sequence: TGTGCCAGCAGTGAAGCGCTTCGCCAGCCCCAGCATTTT.

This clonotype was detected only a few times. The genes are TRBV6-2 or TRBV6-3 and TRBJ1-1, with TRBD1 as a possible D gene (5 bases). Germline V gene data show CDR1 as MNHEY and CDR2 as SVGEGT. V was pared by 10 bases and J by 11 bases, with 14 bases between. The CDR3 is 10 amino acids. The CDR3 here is CATLGAMAFF. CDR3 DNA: TGTGCCACTCTCGGGGCGATGGCTTTCTTT.

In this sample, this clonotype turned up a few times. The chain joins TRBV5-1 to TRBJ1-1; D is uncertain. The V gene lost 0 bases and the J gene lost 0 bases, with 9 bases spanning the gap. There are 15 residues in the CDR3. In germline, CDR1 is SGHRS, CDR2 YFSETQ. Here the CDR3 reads CASSLALGLNTEAFF. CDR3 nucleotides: TGCGCCAGCAGCTTGGCCTTAGGGCTGAACACTGAAGCTTTCTTT.

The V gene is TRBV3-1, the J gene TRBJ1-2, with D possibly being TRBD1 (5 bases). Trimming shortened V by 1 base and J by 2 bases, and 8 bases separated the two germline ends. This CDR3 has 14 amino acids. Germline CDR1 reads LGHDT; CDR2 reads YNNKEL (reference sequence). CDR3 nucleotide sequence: TGTGCCAGCAGCCAAGGGGGCCTAAACTATGGCTACACCTTC. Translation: CASSQGGLNYGYTF.

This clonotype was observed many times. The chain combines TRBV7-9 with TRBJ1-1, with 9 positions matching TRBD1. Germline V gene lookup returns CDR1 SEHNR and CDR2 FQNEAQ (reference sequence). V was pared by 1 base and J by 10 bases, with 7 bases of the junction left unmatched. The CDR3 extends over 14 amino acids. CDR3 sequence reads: CASSLVRTGAAAFF. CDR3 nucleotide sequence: TGTGCCAGCAGCTTAGTTAGGACAGGGGCTGCAGCTTTCTTT.

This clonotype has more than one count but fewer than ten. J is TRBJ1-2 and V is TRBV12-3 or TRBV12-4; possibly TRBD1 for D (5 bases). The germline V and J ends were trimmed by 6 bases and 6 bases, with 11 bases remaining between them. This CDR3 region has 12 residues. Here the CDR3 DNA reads TGTGCCAGCAGGTCCCCGGGGCATGGCTACACCTTC. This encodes CASRSPGHGYTF.

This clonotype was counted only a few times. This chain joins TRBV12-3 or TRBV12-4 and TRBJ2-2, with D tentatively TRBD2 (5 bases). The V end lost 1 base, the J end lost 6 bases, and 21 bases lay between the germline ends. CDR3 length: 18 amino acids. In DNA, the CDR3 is TGTGCCAGCAGTTTAGGTTTCGGGGAAGCAGAGATTGCCGGGGAGCTGTTTTTT. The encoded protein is CASSLGFGEAEIAGELFF.